This T cell receptor beta chain was recorded in a study of blood T cell repertoires in COVID-19. Looking at the study overall: COVID-19 samples collected from the United States, Italy and Spain covered acute and convalescent phases. PBMCs, B-cell-depleted T cells, or T cells provided the cDNA or gDNA that made up the material.

This clone was recorded once. It was during active infection that Seattle patients were enrolled and then longitudinally followed. As handled by the study authors: It was from reference gene primer amplification that nucleated cell counts were estimated. The assay was immunoSEQ multiplex PCR, and TCRdb's table has in-frame clones only and misses some. D and trimming were read from the DNA, whereas the V and J calls and clone size are those reported in that table. Here the sample spans 200,000 to 300,000 clones, around nine tenths being singletons. Trimming at V came to 4 bases and at J to 3 bases, leaving 3 bases not matched to a gene. In germline, CDR1 is MDHEN, CDR2 SYDVKM. This CDR3 comprises 14 residues.

The receptor's source is a woman aged 55-69 years with COVID-19, enrolled during active disease. Input material: peripheral blood. The rearrangement uses TRBV28 and TRBJ1-2; TRBD1 matches 9 bases. CDR3 amino acids: CASSYGQGYYGYTF. DNA for the CDR3: TGTGCCAGCAGTTATGGACAGGGGTACTATGGCTACACCTTC.